The 23 T cell receptor beta chains in this list originate from one sample, sequenced in a study of blood T cells in healthy people across ages (dated by TCRdb to about 2015). Library construction relied on 5' RACE. The reads were generated on an Illumina HiSeq 2500. A second about 7 to 12 cycle PCR used a sample-barcoded 5' primer and a J-beta primer mix. TCRdb reanalyzed the raw reads on its own, using fastp at Q25 for trimming and MiXCR for clone calling, and kept in-frame beta chains. Entries are consolidated by CDR3 protein sequence, retaining the most common genes and DNA. The sample table shows approximately 800,000 distinct CDR3 sequences, and more than 50% are seen once. The ten largest clonotypes hold around 24% of the sample. Sequencing was performed on blood. The receptors were gathered from a man aged 35 to 55 in good health.

The rearrangement links TRBV15 to TRBJ2-3; possible D gene TRBD2, 5 bases. The germline gives CDR1 LNHNV, CDR2 YYDKDF (reference sequence). The CDR3 consists of 13 residues. V shed 5 bases and J shed 3 bases, with 9 bases lying between them. CDR3 nucleotides: TGTGCCACCAGCGAAACGGGGACAGATACGCAGTATTTT. This codes for CATSETGTDTQYF.

The rearrangement links TRBV7-2 to TRBJ1-1; unclear D gene. Germline CDR1 SGHTA, CDR2 FQGNSA. This CDR3 region has 15 residues. V lost 5 bases, J lost 10 bases, and 23 bases lay in between. This chain's CDR3 is CASSLGSGNHSPAFF. The CDR3 nucleotides are TGTGCCAGCAGCCTAGGGTCCGGCAACCACTCACCAGCTTTCTTT.

V is TRBV29-1 and J is TRBJ2-2; a possible D gene is TRBD2 (5 bases). This CDR3 contains 11 residues. Germline values: CDR1 SQVTM, CDR2 ANQGSEA. The V and J ends lost 6 bases and 8 bases respectively, with 10 bases between them. The CDR3 bases are TGCAGCGTCTTAACTAGGGGGGAGCTGTTTTTT. This sequence encodes CSVLTRGELFF.

The rearrangement links TRBV2 to TRBJ1-2; D is uncertain. Germline-derived CDR1 and CDR2 are SNHLY and FYNNEI. There are 14 residues in the CDR3. V was shortened by 4 bases and J by 4 bases, with 13 bases between the two germline ends. The CDR3 sequence: CASSVGGQLYGYTF. CDR3 DNA sequence: TGTGCCAGCAGTGTGGGAGGTCAACTCTATGGCTACACCTTC.

This clonotype was counted between two and nine times. This chain links TRBV7-2 with TRBJ1-1, with 7 bases lining up with TRBD1. The CDR3 extends over 14 amino acids. Germline trimming cut 4 bases from V and 2 bases from J; bases unmatched to any gene: 4. Germline assignment: CDR1 SGHTA and CDR2 FQGNSA. Here the CDR3 DNA reads TGTGCCAGCAGCTCGAACAGGGGAAACACTGAAGCTTTCTTT. Protein sequence: CASSSNRGNTEAFF. The full variable domain, completed using reference TRBV7-2 and TRBJ1-1, is GAGVSQSPSNKVTEKGKDVELRCDPISGHTALYWYRQSLGQGLEFLIYFQGNSAPDKSGLPSDRFSAERTGGSVSTLTIQRTQQEDSAVYLCASSSNRGNTEAFFGQGTRLTVV.

The gene calls are TRBV4-1 and TRBJ2-1; TRBD2 matches 9 bases. The CDR3 has 18 amino acids. Germline assignment: CDR1 MGHRA and CDR2 YSYEKL. V gave up 3 bases and J gave up 9 bases; unmatched junction bases: 18. The CDR3 nucleotides are TGCGCCAGCAGCCAGGATCCCCGCCCTAGCGGGGTTTTCAGTGAGCAGTTCTTC. Translating it yields CASSQDPRPSGVFSEQFF.

The chain recombines TRBV9 with TRBJ1-4, with D unresolved. The V gene lost 0 bases and the J gene lost 8 bases, with 11 bases spanning the gap. CDR1 and CDR2 from the germline V gene are SGDLS and YYNGEE. The CDR3 is made up of 14 amino acids. The chain's CDR3 is CASSVGVTGEKLFF. In DNA form, the CDR3 reads TGTGCCAGCAGCGTAGGAGTTACGGGCGAAAAACTGTTTTTT.

This clonotype was seen a few times. The chain employs TRBV5-6 and TRBJ2-1, with D possibly being TRBD1 (5 bases). The CDR3 has 16 residues. Germline-derived CDR1 and CDR2 are SGHDT and YYEEEE. Trimming took 4 bases from V and 6 from J, leaving 20 bases between them. The CDR3 spells CASSGPGFGYSNEQFF. For the CDR3, the DNA is TGTGCCAGCAGCGGCCCAGGGTTTGGATATAGCAATGAGCAGTTCTTC.

This clonotype was seen a handful of times. CDR3 bases: TGTGCCAGCAGCCAAGATCAGGGGGCCGCAAACATTCAGTACTTC. Protein product: CASSQDQGAANIQYF. The chain carries TRBV4-2 and TRBJ2-4; 8 positions match TRBD1. J was trimmed by 6 bases and V by 0 bases; bases with no gene match: 4. Per germline, CDR1 LGHNA and CDR2 YNFKEQ. The CDR3 loop spans 15 amino acids.

The chain is built from TRBV3-1 and TRBJ1-1, with D uncertain. Germline V gene data show CDR1 as LGHDT and CDR2 as YNNKEL (reference sequence). V was cut by 7 bases and J by 1 base, with 13 bases left in between. The CDR3 sequence is 14 residues long. DNA for the CDR3: TGTGCCAGCAAAGGGTCTTTAGGGAACACTGAAGCTTTCTTT. It encodes CASKGSLGNTEAFF.

A few counts support this clonotype. The chain carries TRBV7-8 and TRBJ2-5; D is ambiguous. Germline V gene data show CDR1 as SGHVS and CDR2 as FQNEAQ. V lost 4 bases to trimming and J lost 3 bases, with 18 bases between them. CDR3 length: 16 residues. Here the CDR3 DNA reads TGTGCCAGCAGCTCCGACCTCCTAACGCTAGAAGAGACCCAGTACTTC. As protein: CASSSDLLTLEETQYF.

V and J are TRBV7-2 and TRBJ2-7; unclear D gene. This CDR3 contains 14 residues. V was pared by 1 base and J by 3 bases, with 10 bases between. The germline CDR1 and CDR2 sequences are SGHTA and FQGNSA. The CDR3 reads CASSLDRQIYEQYF. CDR3 nucleotide sequence: TGTGCCAGCAGCTTAGATCGGCAGATCTACGAGCAGTACTTC. The whole variable domain, remainder taken from reference TRBV7-2 and TRBJ2-7, is GAGVSQSPSNKVTEKGKDVELRCDPISGHTALYWYRQSLGQGLEFLIYFQGNSAPDKSGLPSDRFSAERTGGSVSTLTIQRTQQEDSAVYLCASSLDRQIYEQYFGPGTRLTVT.

About this clonotype: This may be a read error, as it is one base from a much larger clone. The gene calls are TRBV20-1 and TRBJ2-4; D is possibly TRBD2 (5 bases). Near its end, the DNA agrees better with TRBJ2-5, so the J call may be wrong. CDR3 size: 11 residues. The germline V gene encodes CDR1 DFQATT and CDR2 SNEGSKA (reference sequence). The DNA of the CDR3 is TGCAGTGCACCCAAGGCGGGGACCCAGTACTTC. Translation gives CSAPKAGTQYF.

The V and J genes are TRBV5-4 and TRBJ2-1; 11 bases map to TRBD2. This CDR3 spans 15 amino acids. With V trimmed by 5 bases and J by 5 bases, 6 bases remained unmatched. Germline-derived CDR1 and CDR2 are SGHNT and YYREEE (reference sequence). Written as DNA, the CDR3 is TGTGCCAGCAGGTCCGGGACTAGCGGTCACAATGAGCAGTTCTTC. Translated, it gives CASRSGTSGHNEQFF.

The chain couples TRBV4-3 to TRBJ2-2; 7 bases map to TRBD1. With V trimmed by 5 bases and J by 6 bases, 3 bases remained unmatched. The CDR3 extends over 13 amino acids. The germline CDR1 and CDR2 sequences are LGHNA and YSLEER. CDR3 sequence: CASSKQGSGELFF. The CDR3 coding sequence is TGCGCCAGCAGCAAACAGGGGTCCGGGGAGCTGTTTTTT.

This chain's CDR3 is CASSSSGIAGASEQFF. DNA for the CDR3: TGTGCCAGCAGCTCCTCCGGGATAGCGGGAGCATCCGAGCAGTTCTTC. This rearrangement joins TRBV11-3 to TRBJ2-1, with 9 bases lining up with TRBD2. Germline V gene sequence: CDR1 SGHNT, CDR2 YENEEA. Germline trimming cut 4 bases from V and 10 bases from J; bases unmatched to any gene: 14. The CDR3 spans 16 residues.

This clonotype was counted only a few times. The chain uses TRBV20-1 and TRBJ2-5; no clear D. V lost 0 bases and J 5 bases, leaving 10 bases between the germline ends. From germline, CDR1 is DFQATT and CDR2 SNEGSKA (reference sequence). The CDR3 has 13 amino acids. The CDR3 here is CSARDSSWETQYF. The CDR3 nucleotides are TGCAGTGCTAGAGATAGTTCCTGGGAGACCCAGTACTTC.

This clonotype has more than one count but fewer than ten. The V gene is TRBV7-2, the J gene TRBJ1-2; D not certain. Trimming cost V 1 base and J 0 bases, with 6 bases left between them. The V gene's germline CDR1 is SGHTA and CDR2 FQGNSA. CDR3 size: 14 residues. CDR3 in amino acids: CASSLGKANYGYTF. The DNA for the CDR3 is TGTGCCAGCAGCTTAGGAAAGGCTAACTATGGCTACACCTTC. Together with reference TRBV7-2 and TRBJ1-2, the CDR3 gives the full variable domain: GAGVSQSPSNKVTEKGKDVELRCDPISGHTALYWYRQSLGQGLEFLIYFQGNSAPDKSGLPSDRFSAERTGGSVSTLTIQRTQQEDSAVYLCASSLGKANYGYTFGSGTRLTVV.

This clonotype was seen a few times. V and J are TRBV6-5 and TRBJ2-3; no clear D gene. Germline lookup yields CDR1 MNHEY and CDR2 SVGAGI. V was shortened by 5 bases and J by 6 bases, with 18 bases between the two germline ends. The CDR3 extends over 15 amino acids. As DNA, the CDR3 is TGTGCCAGCAGTACCGGCAGGTCAGATGGGGATACGCAGTATTTT. This translates into CASSTGRSDGDTQYF.

The chain employs TRBV6-2 or TRBV6-3 and TRBJ2-7; D is uncertain. CDR1 is MNHEY, CDR2 SVGEGT, per germline. The V end lost 5 bases, the J end lost 3 bases, and 11 bases lay between the germline ends. The CDR3 runs to 13 residues. The CDR3 DNA follows: TGTGCCAGCAGTCAGTCAGGTTTCTACGAGCAGTACTTC. This encodes CASSQSGFYEQYF.

This rearrangement joins TRBV20-1 to TRBJ1-2, with D tentatively TRBD1 (6 bases). The length of the CDR3 is 11 residues. Germline CDR1 is DFQATT and CDR2 is SNEGSKA (reference sequence). The CDR3 nucleotides read TGCAGCTCTTCAGGGGTTCGTGGCTACACCTTC. Protein product: CSSSGVRGYTF.

This clonotype was found a few times. This sequence joins TRBV2 and TRBJ2-5; 13 positions match TRBD2. The germline V gene encodes CDR1 SNHLY and CDR2 FYNNEI. V shed 6 bases, J shed 4 bases, and the junction held 5 bases outside the gene matches. The CDR3 is made up of 15 amino acids. This CDR3 is CASRPRLAGGETQYF. The CDR3 region has the DNA TGTGCCAGCAGACCTAGACTAGCGGGAGGAGAGACCCAGTACTTC.

The chain couples TRBV11-2 to TRBJ2-2, with D maybe TRBD1 (5 bases). Germline V CDR1 and CDR2: SGHAT, FQNNGV. This CDR3 is built from 15 residues. Trimming stripped 0 bases from V and 0 bases from J, with 5 bases between. CDR3 nucleotides: TGTGCCAGCAGCTTAGAACAGGCGAACACCGGGGAGCTGTTTTTT. Protein: CASSLEQANTGELFF.